This T cell receptor beta chain derives from a study of response to subunit inactivated influenza vaccine. TCRdb re-derived calls from the RT-PCR reads in MiXCR, one entry per CDR3 protein. This table holds about 480,000 distinct CDR3 sequences, 10% to 15% found once. The sample in question was PBMCs from blood, obtained 45 days after vaccination. The clonotype comes from a man aged 45-65 years who received an inactivated influenza vaccine.

In DNA, the CDR3 is TGTGCCAGCAGCTCCAGGGGGGAGGGCAATCAGCCCCAGCATTTT. This translates into CASSSRGEGNQPQHF. The chain links TRBV13 to TRBJ1-5; 7 positions match TRBD1. The V gene's germline CDR1 is PRHDT and CDR2 FYEKMQ (reference sequence). The CDR3 consists of 15 residues. V shed 4 bases and J 2 bases; nucleotides not matched to a gene: 5.